This paragraph reports one TCR beta chain. Authors' analysis steps: Nucleated cell number was recorded as an estimate derived from reference gene primer amplification. Assay used: immunoSEQ multiplex PCR; TCRdb lists only in-frame clones, some missing. V and J calls and clone size are given by that table; D and trimming were obtained from the DNA. The sample contains roughly 180,000 clones, roughly 84% of which appear only once. The sample originates from a study of blood T cell repertoires in COVID-19. The wider study: In each case, the material was cDNA or gDNA derived from T cells, B-cell-depleted T cells, or PBMCs.

What was sequenced was peripheral blood. The receptor comes from a woman older than 75 with active or convalescent COVID-19.

The CDR3 reads CASSLVDRGNEQFF. The DNA of the CDR3 is TGTGCCAGCAGCTTAGTAGACAGGGGCAATGAGCAGTTCTTC. The chain couples TRBV7-9 to TRBJ2-1; 8 nucleotides match TRBD1. V lost 1 base to trimming and J lost 6 bases; unmatched junction nucleotides: 2. CDR3 length: 14 amino acids. Germline V gene data show CDR1 as SEHNR and CDR2 as FQNEAQ (reference sequence).